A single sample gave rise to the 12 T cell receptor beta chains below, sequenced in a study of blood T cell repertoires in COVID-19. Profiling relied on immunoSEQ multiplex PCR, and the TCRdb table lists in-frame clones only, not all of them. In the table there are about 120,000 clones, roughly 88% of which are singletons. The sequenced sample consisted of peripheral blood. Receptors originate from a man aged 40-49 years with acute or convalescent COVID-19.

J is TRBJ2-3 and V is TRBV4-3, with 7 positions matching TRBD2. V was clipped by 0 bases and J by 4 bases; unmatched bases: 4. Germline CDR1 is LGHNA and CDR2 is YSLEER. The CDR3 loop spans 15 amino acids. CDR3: CASSQDRLAPDTQYF. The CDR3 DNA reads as TGCGCCAGCAGCCAAGACCGACTAGCCCCAGATACGCAGTATTTT.

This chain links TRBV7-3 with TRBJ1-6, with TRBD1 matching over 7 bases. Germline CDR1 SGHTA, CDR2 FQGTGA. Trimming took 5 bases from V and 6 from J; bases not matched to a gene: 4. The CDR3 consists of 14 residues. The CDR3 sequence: CASSRGTVNSPLHF. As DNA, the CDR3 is TGTGCCAGCAGCCGGGGGACAGTTAATTCACCCCTCCACTTT. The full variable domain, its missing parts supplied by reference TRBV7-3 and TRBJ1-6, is GAGVSQTPSNKVTEKGKYVELRCDPISGHTALYWYRQSLGQGPEFLIYFQGTGAADDSGLPNDRFFAVRPEGSVSTLKIQRTERGDSAVYLCASSRGTVNSPLHFGNGTRLTVT.

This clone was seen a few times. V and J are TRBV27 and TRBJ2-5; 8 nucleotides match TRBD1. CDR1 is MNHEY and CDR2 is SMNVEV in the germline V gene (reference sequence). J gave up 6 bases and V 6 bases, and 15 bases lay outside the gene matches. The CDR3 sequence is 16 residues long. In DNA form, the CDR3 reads TGTGCCAGCAGCTCTAGTTTTTCAACAGGGGGAAAGACCCAGTACTTC. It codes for CASSSSFSTGGKTQYF.

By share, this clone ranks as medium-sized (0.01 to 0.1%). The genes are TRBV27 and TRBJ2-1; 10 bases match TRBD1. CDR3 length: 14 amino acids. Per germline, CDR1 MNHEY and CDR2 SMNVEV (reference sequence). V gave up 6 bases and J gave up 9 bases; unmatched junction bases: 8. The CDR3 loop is CASSPDRGNGEQFF. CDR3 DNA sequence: TGTGCCAGCAGCCCGGACAGGGGGAATGGTGAGCAGTTCTTC.

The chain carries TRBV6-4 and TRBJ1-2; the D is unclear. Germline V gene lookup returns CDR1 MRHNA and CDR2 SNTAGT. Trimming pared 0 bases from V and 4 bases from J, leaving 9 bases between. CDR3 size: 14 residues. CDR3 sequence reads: CASSDSGTGYGYTF. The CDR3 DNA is TGTGCCAGCAGTGACTCAGGAACGGGCTATGGCTACACCTTC.

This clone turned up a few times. As DNA, the CDR3 is TGTGCCAGTAGTATAGGTCGGGGGGGCCGGAATGAGCAGTTCTTC. This translates into CASSIGRGGRNEQFF. The V call is TRBV19, the J call TRBJ2-1; 8 bases fit TRBD2. Germline CDR1 and CDR2: LNHDA and SQIVND (reference sequence). This CDR3 spans 15 amino acids. The V gene end was trimmed by 1 base and the J gene end by 7 bases; junction bases not matched to a gene: 6.

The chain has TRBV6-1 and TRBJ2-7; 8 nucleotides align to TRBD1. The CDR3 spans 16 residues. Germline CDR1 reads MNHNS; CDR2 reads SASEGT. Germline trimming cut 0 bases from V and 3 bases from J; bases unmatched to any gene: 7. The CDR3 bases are TGTGCCAGCAGTGAAGCCGGACAGGGTGAACTCTACGAGCAGTACTTC. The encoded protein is CASSEAGQGELYEQYF.

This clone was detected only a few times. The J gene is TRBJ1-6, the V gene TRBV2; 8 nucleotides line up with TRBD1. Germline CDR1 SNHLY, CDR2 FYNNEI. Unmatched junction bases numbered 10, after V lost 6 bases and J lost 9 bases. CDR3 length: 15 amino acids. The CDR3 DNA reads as TGTGCCAGCAGGGGACAGGCCGCGGCGGGTTCACCCCTCCACTTT. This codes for CASRGQAAAGSPLHF.

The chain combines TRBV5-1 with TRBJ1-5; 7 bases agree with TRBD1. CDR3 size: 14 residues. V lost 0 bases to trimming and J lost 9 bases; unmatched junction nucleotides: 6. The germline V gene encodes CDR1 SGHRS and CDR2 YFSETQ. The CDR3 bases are TGCGCCAGCAGCTTGGGCCCCCAGGGGGGGCCCCAGCATTTT. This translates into CASSLGPQGGPQHF.

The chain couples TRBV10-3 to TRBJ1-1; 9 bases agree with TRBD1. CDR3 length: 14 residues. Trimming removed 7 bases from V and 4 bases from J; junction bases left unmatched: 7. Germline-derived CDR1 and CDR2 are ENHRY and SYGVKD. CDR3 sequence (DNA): TGTGCCATCACCTCCGGGACAGGGTTCACTGAAGCTTTCTTT. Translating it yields CAITSGTGFTEAFF.

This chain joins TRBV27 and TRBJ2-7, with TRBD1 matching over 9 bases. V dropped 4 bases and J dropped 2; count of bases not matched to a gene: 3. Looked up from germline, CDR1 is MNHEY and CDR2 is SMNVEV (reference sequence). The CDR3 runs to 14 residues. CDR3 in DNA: TGTGCCAGCAGTTCCCGGGACAGGGCCTACGAGCAGTACTTC. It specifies CASSSRDRAYEQYF.

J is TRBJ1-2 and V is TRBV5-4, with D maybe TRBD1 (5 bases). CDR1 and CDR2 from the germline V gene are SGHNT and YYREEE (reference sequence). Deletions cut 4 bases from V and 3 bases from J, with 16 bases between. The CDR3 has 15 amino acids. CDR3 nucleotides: TGTGCCAGCAGCGAACAGGCTGCTGGGGACTATGGCTACACCTTC. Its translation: CASSEQAAGDYGYTF.